The 9 T cell receptor beta chains in this list originate from one sample, sequenced in a study of vaccination effects on CD4 cells after COVID-19. The ViraFEST assay expanded antigen-specific CD4+ T cells with viral peptide pools before sequencing. Cells that had been cultured for roughly eleven days were the source of isolated CD4+ T cells. Using immunoSEQ multiplex PCR, the repertoire was profiled, and TCRdb retains in-frame clones only, with some absent. Of roughly 76,000 clones listed, around 76% are singletons. These receptors lack a known antigen. This specimen was CD4+ T cells from PBMCs cultured with HCoV-229E spike peptides, taken before COVID-19 vaccination. The receptors come from a human donor who received a COVID-19 vaccine.

The CDR3 bases are TGTGCCAGCTCACCACCGGGGGTTACCGGCAATCAGCCCCAGCATTTT. It codes for CASSPPGVTGNQPQHF. This sequence joins TRBV18 and TRBJ1-5, with D possibly TRBD1 on 5 matching bases. From germline, CDR1 is KGHSH and CDR2 LQKENI. The CDR3 is 16 amino acids. V gave up 0 bases and J gave up 2 bases, with 11 bases separating them.

This clone has just a few counts. The genes are TRBV10-1 and TRBJ1-2, with a tentative D call TRBD1 (6 bases). The CDR3 has 13 amino acids. Germline CDR1 is WNHNN and CDR2 is SYGVQD (reference sequence). With 2 bases removed from V and 6 bases from J, the gap between germline ends came to 10 bases. The CDR3 sequence is CASSETTGNGYTF. DNA of the CDR3: TGCGCCAGCAGTGAGACAACAGGGAATGGCTACACCTTC.

The V call is TRBV27, the J call TRBJ1-5; D is possibly TRBD1 (6 bases). There are 18 residues in the CDR3. V was trimmed by 6 bases and J by 1 base, leaving 22 bases between them. Germline CDR1 reads MNHEY; CDR2 reads SMNVEV (reference sequence). CDR3 in amino acids: CASRALSGGRVSNQPQHF. CDR3 nucleotides: TGTGCCAGCAGGGCTCTAAGCGGGGGCAGGGTGAGCAATCAGCCCCAGCATTTT.

CDR3 residues: CATSDPTGSRGRGDTQYF. CDR3 sequence (DNA): TGTGCCACCAGTGATCCCACGGGATCGCGGGGGCGGGGGGATACGCAGTATTTT. The chain employs TRBV24-1 and TRBJ2-3; TRBD2 is a possible D gene (7 bases). The CDR3 is made up of 18 amino acids. CDR1 and CDR2 (germline): KGHDR, SFDVKD. Trimming cost V 3 bases and J 6 bases, with 24 bases left between them.

Regarding this clone: At one of its ends the junction is not consistent with the germline gene, which may arise from a read error. The rearrangement links TRBV10-3 to TRBJ2-6; D unresolved. Germline-derived CDR1 and CDR2 are ENHRY and SYGVKD. The length of the CDR3 is 17 residues. The CDR3 coding sequence is TGTGCCATCAGTGAAGTCGTAATCCCCTCTGAGGCCAACGTCCTGACTTTC. As protein: CAISEVVIPSEANVLTF.

This rearrangement joins TRBV29-1 to TRBJ1-4, with D uncertain. Trimming took 3 bases from V and 7 from J, leaving 6 bases between them. CDR3 length equals 11 residues. CDR1 SQVTM and CDR2 ANQGSEA come from the germline V gene. CDR3 region: CSVEGGEKLFF. CDR3 DNA: TGCAGCGTTGAGGGAGGTGAAAAACTGTTTTTT.

The chain combines TRBV6-5 with TRBJ1-5; no reliable D call. Per the germline V gene, CDR1 is MNHEY and CDR2 is SVGAGI. V was clipped by 6 bases and J by 7 bases, with 13 bases between them. The CDR3 has 13 residues. CDR3 amino acids: CASRREWAQPQHF. The DNA of the CDR3 is TGTGCCAGCAGAAGAGAGTGGGCCCAGCCCCAGCATTTT.

This chain connects TRBV19 to TRBJ1-5; no reliable D call. The V end lost 7 bases, the J end lost 3 bases, and 10 bases lay between the germline ends. The germline V gene encodes CDR1 LNHDA and CDR2 SQIVND (reference sequence). The CDR3 covers 13 residues. CDR3 loop: CASTKDYNQPQHF. CDR3 nucleotides: TGTGCCAGTACGAAGGATTACAATCAGCCCCAGCATTTT.

The chain recombines TRBV7-2 with TRBJ2-5; D is perhaps TRBD2 (7 bases). V was pared by 1 base and J by 6 bases, with 12 bases between. This CDR3 contains 14 residues. Germline V CDR1 and CDR2: SGHTA, FQGNSA. Here the CDR3 DNA reads TGTGCCAGCAGCTTAGGCGGGGGCGGGAAGACCCAGTACTTC. Translated, it gives CASSLGGGGKTQYF.